This T cell receptor (beta chain) originates from a study of a mutant IDH1 vaccine in newly diagnosed glioma. Study at large: The earlier regimen, radiotherapy, temozolomide, or both, was most often both.

Only in-frame clones appear in the TCRdb table, and some are missing; sequencing was by immunoSEQ multiplex PCR. Of about 54,000 clones in the sample, under 90% were seen once. Time point here: week 35, safety follow-up. In the vaccine, a single dose held 300 ug of the mutant IDH1 20-mer peptide, along with topical imiquimod. To note about this clone: As yet, its antigen is unknown.

Per the germline V gene, CDR1 is MNHNS and CDR2 is SASEGT. J gave up 3 bases and V 2 bases, and 10 bases lay outside the gene matches. This CDR3 region has 17 residues. The chain links TRBV6-1 to TRBJ2-5; 9 bases are a match to TRBD2. The material sequenced was PBMCs, taken from a glioma patient whose treatment included an IDH1 peptide vaccine. The TCR comes from a young woman with glioma. CDR3 loop: CASSERVGGRAEETQYF. CDR3 in DNA: TGTGCCAGCAGTGAACGGGTTGGCGGGAGGGCGGAAGAGACCCAGTACTTC.